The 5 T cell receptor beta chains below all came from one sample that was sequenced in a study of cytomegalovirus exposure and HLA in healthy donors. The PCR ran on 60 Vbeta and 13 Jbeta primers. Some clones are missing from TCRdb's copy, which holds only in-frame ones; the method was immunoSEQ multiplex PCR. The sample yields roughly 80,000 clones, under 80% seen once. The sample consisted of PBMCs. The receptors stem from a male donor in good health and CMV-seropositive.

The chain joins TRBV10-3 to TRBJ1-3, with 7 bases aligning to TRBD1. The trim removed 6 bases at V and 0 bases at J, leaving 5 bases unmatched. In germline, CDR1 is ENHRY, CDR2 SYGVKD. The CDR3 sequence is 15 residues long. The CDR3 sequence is CAIRRDRNSGNTIYF. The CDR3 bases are TGTGCCATCAGGAGGGACAGAAACTCTGGAAACACCATATATTTT.

The CDR3 nucleotides read TGTGCCAGCAACCAGGGCTTGGCCAAAAACATTCAGTACTTC. Its translation is CASNQGLAKNIQYF. The chain has TRBV28 and TRBJ2-4; D perhaps matches TRBD1 (5 bases). This CDR3 comprises 14 residues. With 7 bases removed from V and 1 base from J, the gap between germline ends came to 11 bases. In germline, CDR1 is MDHEN, CDR2 SYDVKM.

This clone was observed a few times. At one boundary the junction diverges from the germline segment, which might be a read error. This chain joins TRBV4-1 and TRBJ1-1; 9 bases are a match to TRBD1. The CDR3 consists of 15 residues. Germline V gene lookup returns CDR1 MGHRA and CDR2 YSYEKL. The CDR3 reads CASSKDDRGGPEAFF. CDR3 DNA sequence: TGCGCCAGCAGCAAAGACGACAGGGGGGGACCTGAAGCTTTCTTT.

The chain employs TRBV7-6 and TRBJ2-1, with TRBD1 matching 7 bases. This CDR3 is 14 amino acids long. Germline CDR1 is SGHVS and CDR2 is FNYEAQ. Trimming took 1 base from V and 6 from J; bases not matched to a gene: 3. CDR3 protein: CASSLVDRPNEQFF. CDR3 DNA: TGTGCCAGCAGCTTAGTGGACAGGCCCAATGAGCAGTTCTTC.

The CDR3 DNA sequence: TGCAGCGTAGCCCGCGGGACAGGGTCCTACGAGCAGTACTTC. Its protein is CSVARGTGSYEQYF. This rearrangement joins TRBV29-1 to TRBJ2-7; 9 nucleotides agree with TRBD1. The length of the CDR3 is 14 residues. Per germline, CDR1 SQVTM and CDR2 ANQGSEA. J gave up 1 base and V 6 bases, and 7 bases lay outside the gene matches.